The source of this TCR beta chain is a study of post-analysis software for immune sequencing data. Study results and caveats: Strong co-clustering by F measure linked samples that shared a preparation batch. There were five or six TRBV segments more frequent in patients than controls, and TRBV5-6, TRBV5-1 and TRBV20-1 were among them.

This clonotype has only a few counts. Its antigen is as yet unknown. Prepared libraries of TCR beta cDNA carried unique molecular identifiers. With roughly 1 to 11 million T cells as the source, 540,000 or so cDNA molecules resulted. Using its own MiXCR run on the PCR reads, TCRdb lists one record per CDR3 protein. The table includes some 890,000 distinct CDR3 sequences, about 53% detected once. The CDR3 consists of 15 residues. V was cut by 6 bases and J by 0 bases, with 12 bases left in between. Germline V gives CDR1 LGHDT, CDR2 YNNKEL (reference sequence). This chain joins TRBV3-1 and TRBJ2-1; TRBD2 might be the D (6 bases). This clonotype was sampled from a girl aged 5 to 17 with multiple sclerosis. Sequencing was done on a sample of blood. The CDR3 here is CASRSPSVSYNEQFF. CDR3 nucleotide sequence: TGTGCCAGCAGGAGTCCTAGCGTCTCCTACAATGAGCAGTTCTTC.